The 27 T cell receptor beta chains listed next were all sequenced from one sample in a study of T cells in Graves' hyperthyroidism and ophthalmopathy. From RNA transcripts, TCR beta CDR3 regions were amplified. Carried out on the TCR CDR3, a first-round RT-PCR used the HTBI primer set. TCRdb fed the multiplex PCR reads into MiXCR, producing one record per CDR3 protein. The sample lists around 350,000 distinct CDR3 sequences; 19% were seen once. The sample consisted of blood. The receptors come from a woman under 30 with Graves' hyperthyroidism.

This chain connects TRBV11-2 to TRBJ1-1; D call uncertain. Germline V gives CDR1 SGHAT, CDR2 FQNNGV. The CDR3 extends over 13 amino acids. V was shortened by 6 bases and J by 0 bases, with 8 bases between the two germline ends. The chain's CDR3 is CASSTFMNTEAFF. The CDR3 DNA reads as TGTGCCAGCAGTACTTTTATGAACACTGAAGCTTTCTTT.

This clonotype was seen many times. Its ends do not fully match the called genes, so a read error is possible. The chain joins TRBV5-1 to TRBJ1-2; D may be TRBD1 (6 bases). In germline, CDR1 is SGHRS, CDR2 YFSETQ. CDR3 length equals 14 residues. In DNA form, the CDR3 reads TGTGCCAGCAGCCTCCGTGGACAGAACTATGGCTACACCTTC. It yields the protein CASSLRGQNYGYTF.

Many counts were recorded for this clonotype. This chain joins TRBV12-3 or TRBV12-4 and TRBJ2-7; 9 bases are a match to TRBD1. V lost 6 bases, J lost 3 bases, and 3 bases stayed unmatched. The CDR3 contains 13 residues. The CDR3 nucleotides read TGTGCCAGCAGCAAGGGACAGGGCTACGAGCAGTACTTC. This translates into CASSKGQGYEQYF.

This clonotype was found many times. The chain combines TRBV7-2 with TRBJ2-5; a possible D gene is TRBD2 (6 bases). CDR3 length: 16 residues. From germline, CDR1 is SGHTA and CDR2 FQGNSA. V was pared by 5 bases and J by 4 bases, with 20 bases between. The CDR3 region is CASSPGTSLRRETQYF. CDR3 sequence (DNA): TGTGCCAGCAGCCCCGGGACTTCCCTAAGGAGAGAGACCCAGTACTTC. Drawing the rest from reference TRBV7-2 and TRBJ2-5, the complete variable domain is GAGVSQSPSNKVTEKGKDVELRCDPISGHTALYWYRQSLGQGLEFLIYFQGNSAPDKSGLPSDRFSAERTGGSVSTLTIQRTQQEDSAVYLCASSPGTSLRRETQYFGPGTRLLVL.

This clonotype occurred many times. The gene calls are TRBV30 and TRBJ2-5, with 11 positions matching TRBD2. The CDR3 consists of 16 residues. The ends lost 3 bases at V and 4 bases at J; junction bases unmatched: 10. The germline CDR1 and CDR2 sequences are GTSNPN and SVGIG (reference sequence). The CDR3 sequence is CAWRRLAGGRGETQYF. CDR3 nucleotides: TGTGCCTGGAGGCGGCTAGCGGGGGGAAGAGGAGAGACCCAGTACTTC.

V gene TRBV30 combines with J gene TRBJ2-7; TRBD2 agrees at 10 bases. With 4 bases clipped from V and 5 bases from J, the junction kept 5 bases outside the gene matches. CDR3 length: 13 residues. Germline CDR1 GTSNPN, CDR2 SVGIG (reference sequence). The CDR3 is CAWNLAGEDEQYF. CDR3 sequence (DNA): TGTGCCTGGAACCTAGCGGGAGAGGACGAGCAGTACTTC.

Many counts were recorded for this clonotype. The rearrangement uses TRBV7-8 and TRBJ1-2; a possible D gene is TRBD1 (5 bases). This CDR3 spans 15 amino acids. Germline assignment: CDR1 SGHVS and CDR2 FQNEAQ. Trimming removed 9 bases at V and 2 bases at J, with 19 bases between. This chain's CDR3 is CASLDRPEGNYGYTF. As DNA, the CDR3 is TGTGCCAGTCTAGATCGACCTGAGGGGAACTATGGCTACACCTTC. The full variable domain, completed using reference TRBV7-8 and TRBJ1-2, is GAGVSQSPRYKVAKRGQDVALRCDPISGHVSLFWYQQALGQGPEFLTYFQNEAQLDKSGLPSDRFFAERPEGSVSTLKIQRTQQEDSAVYLCASLDRPEGNYGYTFGSGTRLTVV.

V gene TRBV12-3 or TRBV12-4 combines with J gene TRBJ2-5; maybe TRBD2 (5 bases). The ends were cut back, 0 bases at V and 3 bases at J, with 11 bases in the middle. The length of the CDR3 is 15 residues. CDR3 sequence: CASSLASGMEETQYF. Written as DNA, the CDR3 is TGTGCCAGCAGTTTAGCAAGCGGAATGGAAGAGACCCAGTACTTC.

The chain is built from TRBV4-1 and TRBJ2-7; 7 bases line up with TRBD2. V was clipped by 3 bases and J by 0 bases; unmatched bases: 11. Germline V gene sequence: CDR1 MGHRA, CDR2 YSYEKL. This CDR3 is built from 17 residues. This chain's CDR3 is CASSHKGLSGTSYEQYF. The CDR3, as DNA: TGCGCCAGCAGCCACAAGGGACTATCGGGGACCTCCTACGAGCAGTACTTC.

In the case of this clonotype: The junction shows a germline mismatch at one end, possibly a read error. The chain couples TRBV5-1 to TRBJ2-7; D possibly corresponds to TRBD2 (6 bases). This CDR3 has 15 amino acids. Germline V gene lookup returns CDR1 SGHRS and CDR2 YFSETQ. CDR3: CASSLIAASSYDQYF. The DNA of the CDR3 is TGCGCCAGCAGCTTAATAGCGGCCAGCTCCTACGATCAGTACTTC.

This clonotype was seen repeatedly, ten times or more. A read error may produce the germline difference seen at one junction end. The chain has TRBV6-5 and TRBJ1-5, with D possibly matching TRBD1 (5 bases). The CDR3 contains 15 residues. Germline CDR1 is MNHEY and CDR2 is SVGAGI. The CDR3 reads CASSFPTDMTQAQHF. The CDR3 coding sequence is TGTGCCAGCAGTTTCCCGACAGATATGACTCAGGCCCAGCATTTT.

Turning to this clonotype: This may stem from a read error, because a much larger clone lies one nucleotide away. The V and J genes are TRBV2 and TRBJ1-3; tentatively, D is TRBD1 (5 bases). This CDR3 is 12 amino acids long. Germline assignment: CDR1 SNHLY and CDR2 FYNNEI. The CDR3 DNA is TGTGCCAGCGGGGGGAATGGAAACACCATATGTTTT. Its translation: CASGGNGNTICF.

J is TRBJ1-2 and V is TRBV12-3 or TRBV12-4, with 9 positions matching TRBD1. With 6 bases clipped from V and 3 bases from J, the junction kept 2 bases outside the gene matches. This CDR3 has 13 amino acids. The DNA for the CDR3 is TGTGCCAGCAGAGGACAGGGGTACTATGGCTACACCTTC. It codes for CASRGQGYYGYTF.

This clonotype was detected many times. This sequence joins TRBV20-1 and TRBJ2-5; 11 bases line up with TRBD2. There are 16 residues in the CDR3. V shed 5 bases and J 7 bases; nucleotides not matched to a gene: 15. The germline CDR1 and CDR2 sequences are DFQATT and SNEGSKA (reference sequence). The CDR3 DNA reads TGCAGTGCTTCCCCGGCGCTAGCGGGGGGTCAGGGGACCCAGTACTTC. Encoded protein: CSASPALAGGQGTQYF.

This clonotype has at least ten counts. The rearrangement links TRBV6-4 to TRBJ2-3; D ambiguous. The CDR3 covers 14 residues. Germline CDR1 reads MRHNA; CDR2 reads SNTAGT. V lost 2 bases and J 1 base, leaving 7 bases between the germline ends. CDR3 sequence: CASSDRPGTDTQYF. The DNA for the CDR3 is TGTGCCAGCAGTGACCGGCCGGGCACAGATACGCAGTATTTT.

The rearrangement links TRBV29-1 to TRBJ1-1, with 8 bases matching TRBD1. Germline trimming cut 4 bases from V and 4 bases from J; bases unmatched to any gene: 5. Germline V gene sequence: CDR1 SQVTM, CDR2 ANQGSEA. This CDR3 has 13 residues. The CDR3 DNA follows: TGCAGCGTTGTAGAACAGGGGGGCACTGAAGCTTTCTTT. It codes for CSVVEQGGTEAFF.

This clonotype was recorded many times. This sequence joins TRBV12-3 or TRBV12-4 and TRBJ1-1; D unclear. The CDR3 has 14 amino acids. V lost 4 bases and J 7 bases, leaving 16 bases between the germline ends. The CDR3 coding sequence is TGTGCCAGCAGTTACAACAGCTCCCCCGGTGAAGCTTTCTTT. Protein product: CASSYNSSPGEAFF.

This clonotype was seen at least ten times. V gene TRBV19 combines with J gene TRBJ1-1; no firm D call. CDR3 length: 12 residues. Germline V gene sequence: CDR1 LNHDA, CDR2 SQIVND (reference sequence). Trimming shortened V by 9 bases and J by 0 bases, and 8 bases separated the two germline ends. CDR3 protein: CASRRLNTEAFF. CDR3 in DNA: TGTGCCAGCAGACGGTTGAACACTGAAGCTTTCTTT.

This clonotype was counted many times. The CDR3 sequence: CASSEEGTEAFF. CDR3 DNA sequence: TGTGCCAGCAGTGAAGAGGGCACTGAAGCTTTCTTT. The chain couples TRBV6-1 to TRBJ1-1; D is undetermined. This CDR3 comprises 12 residues. Trimming shortened V by 1 base and J by 4 bases, and 4 bases separated the two germline ends. The germline gives CDR1 MNHNS, CDR2 SASEGT.

This clonotype appeared many times. The chain combines TRBV6-5 with TRBJ1-1; 7 positions match TRBD1. CDR3 length: 15 residues. The J segment lost 5 bases and the V segment lost 0 bases, leaving 6 bases of the junction unmatched. Germline V gives CDR1 MNHEY, CDR2 SVGAGI. For the CDR3, the DNA is TGTGCCAGCAGTTACTCAGGGGGCCCGGGGACTGAAGCTTTCTTT. This encodes CASSYSGGPGTEAFF.

This clonotype came up a few times. The chain employs TRBV5-1 and TRBJ1-2; D call uncertain. The CDR3 has 14 amino acids. V was shortened by 4 bases and J by 3 bases, with 13 bases between the two germline ends. Germline CDR1 SGHRS, CDR2 YFSETQ. DNA for the CDR3: TGCGCCAGCAGCCCCTTAACAGCGGACTATGGCTACACCTTC. It is translated as CASSPLTADYGYTF.

This clonotype was seen repeatedly, ten times or more. This chain connects TRBV25-1 to TRBJ2-7, with D uncertain. From germline, CDR1 is MGHDK and CDR2 SYGVNS. CDR3 size: 15 residues. Trimming took off 6 bases at V and 2 bases at J, with 17 bases between the two ends. The CDR3 sequence is CASSEVGYGPYEQYF. CDR3 DNA sequence: TGTGCCAGCAGCGAGGTAGGGTACGGCCCCTACGAGCAGTACTTC.

In its sample, this clonotype was seen many times. The chain combines TRBV12-3 or TRBV12-4 with TRBJ2-5, with D tentatively TRBD1 or TRBD2 (5 bases each). The CDR3 loop spans 15 amino acids. The germline V and J ends were trimmed by 5 bases and 2 bases, with 15 bases remaining between them. The DNA for the CDR3 is TGTGCCAGCAGTCGAACTTGGGGGTTGCAAGAGACCCAGTACTTC. It specifies CASSRTWGLQETQYF.

This clonotype has ten or more counts. The chain employs TRBV6-2 or TRBV6-3 and TRBJ2-5; 7 nucleotides match TRBD1. Trimming cost V 4 bases and J 5 bases; bases outside gene matches: 7. CDR1 is MNHEY and CDR2 is SVGEGT in the germline V gene. This CDR3 contains 14 residues. As DNA, the CDR3 is TGTGCCAGCAGTTCCGACAGGGTCGGGGAGACCCAGTACTTC. It yields the protein CASSSDRVGETQYF.

This clonotype was seen at least ten times. The rearrangement links TRBV12-3 or TRBV12-4 to TRBJ1-5; TRBD1 is a possible D gene (5 bases). The CDR3 runs 15 residues. V was trimmed by 3 bases and J by 6 bases, leaving 15 bases between them. The CDR3 here is CASSFWGVSGQPQHF. CDR3 nucleotide sequence: TGTGCCAGCAGTTTTTGGGGGGTGAGTGGTCAGCCCCAGCATTTT.

Concerning this clonotype: One base away lies a much larger clone, so this may be a sequencing read error. CDR3 bases: TGTGCCAGCAGAGAGGACCCTCAGCCCCAGCATTTT. It is translated as CASREDPQPQHF. The chain carries TRBV6-2 or TRBV6-3 and TRBJ1-5; no clear D. The V end was cut by 6 bases, the J end by 6 bases, with 9 bases between. Germline V gene lookup returns CDR1 MNHEY and CDR2 SVGEGT. The CDR3 totals 12 residues.

This clonotype appeared many times. This chain links TRBV20-1 with TRBJ1-5; D ambiguous. This CDR3 is 15 amino acids long. Between the trimmed V and J ends, which lost 3 bases and 4 bases, there was a span of 16 bases. Germline assignment: CDR1 DFQATT and CDR2 SNEGSKA (reference sequence). CDR3 region: CSASTPSWKNQPQHF. CDR3 in DNA: TGCAGTGCTAGTACCCCCTCCTGGAAAAATCAGCCCCAGCATTTT.